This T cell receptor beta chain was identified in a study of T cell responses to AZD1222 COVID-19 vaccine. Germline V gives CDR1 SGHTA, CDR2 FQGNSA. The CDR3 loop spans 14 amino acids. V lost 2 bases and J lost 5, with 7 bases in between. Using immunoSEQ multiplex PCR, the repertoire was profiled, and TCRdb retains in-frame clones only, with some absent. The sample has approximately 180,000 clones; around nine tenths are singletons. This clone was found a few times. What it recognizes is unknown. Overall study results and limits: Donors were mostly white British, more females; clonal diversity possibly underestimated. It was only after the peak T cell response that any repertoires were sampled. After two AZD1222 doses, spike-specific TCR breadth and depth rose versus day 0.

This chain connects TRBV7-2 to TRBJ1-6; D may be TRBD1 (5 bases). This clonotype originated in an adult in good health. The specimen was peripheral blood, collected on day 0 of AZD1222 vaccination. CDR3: CASSLSRDNSPLHF. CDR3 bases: TGTGCCAGCAGCTTAAGCAGGGATAATTCACCCCTCCACTTT.